The 22 T cell receptor beta chains below all came from one sample that was sequenced in a study of shared clonotypes between healthy human individuals. Positively selected for CCR7, the CD45RO-negative cells used as naive CD8 cells excluded terminally differentiated effector memory CD45RA+ cells. Repertoires were generated with immunoSEQ multiplex PCR, while TCRdb's copy carries only in-frame clones and drops some. The sample yields about 2.1 million clones, about 93% seen once. Sequencing was done on a sample of naive CD8+ T cells from PBMCs. These receptors were obtained from a man aged 18 to 29 in good health. Some clones in this sample may be carry-over from other donors' samples.

The rearrangement joins TRBV29-1 to TRBJ1-5; weak D call: TRBD1 (5 bases). The CDR3 runs 14 residues. Germline lookup yields CDR1 SQVTM and CDR2 ANQGSEA. The ends were cut back, 7 bases at V and 6 bases at J, with 19 bases in the middle. CDR3 coding DNA: TGCAGCGCGCGCTGGGGGGGAAGCGGTCAGCCCCAGCATTTT. It codes for CSARWGGSGQPQHF.

This chain uses TRBV29-1 with TRBJ1-1; D gene unclear. V lost 8 bases and J lost 1, with 14 bases in between. Per germline, CDR1 SQVTM and CDR2 ANQGSEA. The CDR3 contains 13 residues. As DNA, the CDR3 is TGCAGCTCCCGCGGGGTAGGGAACACTGAAGCTTTCTTT. Amino acids: CSSRGVGNTEAFF.

The chain has TRBV27 and TRBJ2-5; 14 nucleotides agree with TRBD2. This CDR3 is 16 amino acids long. V trimming: 5 bases; J trimming: 2 bases; junction bases outside the gene matches: 4. In germline, CDR1 is MNHEY, CDR2 SMNVEV (reference sequence). DNA for the CDR3: TGTGCCAGCAGTCACGGGACTAGCGGGAGACAAGAGACCCAGTACTTC. This codes for CASSHGTSGRQETQYF.

The chain joins TRBV4-2 to TRBJ2-3; 11 bases agree with TRBD2. Germline-derived CDR1 and CDR2 are LGHNA and YNFKEQ. CDR3 length equals 17 residues. V was pared by 2 bases and J by 8 bases, with 12 bases of the junction left unmatched. CDR3 DNA: TGTGCCAGCAGCCAAACTAGCGGGAGCCGTTGGGCAAGTACGCAGTATTTT. Translated: CASSQTSGSRWASTQYF.

V and J are TRBV5-6 and TRBJ2-1; D unresolved. The V gene lost 8 bases and the J gene lost 0 bases, with 12 bases spanning the gap. CDR1 SGHDT and CDR2 YYEEEE come from the germline V gene. There are 14 residues in the CDR3. For the CDR3, the DNA is TGTGCCAGATCGAAGGCTATCTCCTACAATGAGCAGTTCTTC. It specifies CARSKAISYNEQFF. Drawing the rest from reference TRBV5-6 and TRBJ2-1, the complete variable domain is DAGVTQSPTHLIKTRGQQVTLRCSPKSGHDTVSWYQQALGQGPQFIFQYYEEEERQRGNFPDRFSGHQFPNYSSELNVNALLLGDSALYLCARSKAISYNEQFFGPGTRLTVL.

The J gene is TRBJ2-7, the V gene TRBV10-3; D is possibly TRBD2 (6 bases). V shed 2 bases and J shed 3 bases, with 8 bases lying between them. Per germline, CDR1 ENHRY and CDR2 SYGVKD. This CDR3 is built from 13 residues. CDR3 sequence: CAISEGSGYEQYF. CDR3 sequence (DNA): TGTGCCATCAGTGAGGGTAGCGGCTACGAGCAGTACTTC.

The V gene is TRBV7-7, the J gene TRBJ2-1; TRBD1 is a possible D gene (6 bases). The V and J ends lost 6 bases and 0 bases respectively, with 15 bases between them. Germline CDR1 is SSHAT and CDR2 is FNYEAQ (reference sequence). This CDR3 region has 16 residues. The CDR3 bases are TGTGCCAGCAGACGACAGGTCGCGGCCTCCTACAATGAGCAGTTCTTC. Its translation: CASRRQVAASYNEQFF.

The chain links TRBV19 to TRBJ2-7; 10 nucleotides line up with TRBD1. The CDR3 sequence is 15 residues long. Losses at the gene ends were 5 bases for V and 2 bases for J; bases not matched to a gene: 6. In germline, CDR1 is LNHDA, CDR2 SQIVND (reference sequence). The CDR3: CASSADRGLTYEQYF. The CDR3 region has the DNA TGTGCCAGTAGTGCTGACAGGGGGCTTACCTACGAGCAGTACTTC.

The V gene is TRBV5-1, the J gene TRBJ2-1, with 16 positions matching TRBD2. Trimming removed 3 bases from V and 9 bases from J; junction bases left unmatched: 9. CDR3 length: 17 residues. Looked up from germline, CDR1 is SGHRS and CDR2 is YFSETQ. The CDR3 loop is CASSWSGTSGRASEQFF. DNA of the CDR3: TGCGCCAGCAGCTGGTCAGGGACTAGCGGGAGGGCCAGTGAGCAGTTCTTC.

V and J are TRBV9 and TRBJ2-1; D gene unclear. The CDR3 contains 13 residues. Per the germline V gene, CDR1 is SGDLS and CDR2 is YYNGEE. V lost 4 bases, J lost 7 bases, and 12 bases lay in between. CDR3 sequence: CASSRTLGNEQFF. CDR3 DNA sequence: TGTGCCAGCAGCCGAACTTTGGGTAATGAGCAGTTCTTC.

The V gene is TRBV2, the J gene TRBJ2-1; 9 bases fit TRBD2. The V gene's germline CDR1 is SNHLY and CDR2 FYNNEI. J gave up 3 bases and V 6 bases, and 3 bases lay outside the gene matches. There are 14 residues in the CDR3. The CDR3 protein is CASRASGNYNEQFF. The CDR3 DNA reads as TGTGCCAGCAGAGCTAGCGGGAACTACAATGAGCAGTTCTTC. The whole variable domain, filled in from reference TRBV2 and TRBJ2-1, reads EPEVTQTPSHQVTQMGQEVILRCVPISNHLYFYWYRQILGQKVEFLVSFYNNEISEKSEIFDDQFSVERPDGSNFTLKIRSTKLEDSAMYFCASRASGNYNEQFFGPGTRLTVL.

Here the CDR3 reads CASSGPGTGETEAFF. The DNA of the CDR3 is TGTGCCAGTAGTGGACCCGGGACAGGGGAAACTGAAGCTTTCTTT. J is TRBJ1-1 and V is TRBV19, with 10 bases that match TRBD1. CDR1 is LNHDA, CDR2 SQIVND, per germline (reference sequence). Trimming at V came to 5 bases and at J to 5 bases, leaving 8 bases not matched to a gene. The CDR3 is 15 amino acids.

V usage is TRBV7-9 and J usage is TRBJ2-2; the match to TRBD2 covers 14 bases. Germline V gene data show CDR1 as SEHNR and CDR2 as FQNEAQ (reference sequence). The length of the CDR3 is 18 residues. Trimming took 5 bases from V and 6 from J; bases not matched to a gene: 11. In DNA, the CDR3 is TGTGCCAGCAGCGCCAGCCCGGGACTAGCGGGAGAGGCCGGGGAGCTGTTTTTT. It codes for CASSASPGLAGEAGELFF.

This chain uses TRBV4-2 with TRBJ1-2; the D gene is possibly TRBD1 (5 bases). Trimming shortened V by 0 bases and J by 1 base, and 15 bases separated the two germline ends. CDR3 length: 17 residues. From germline, CDR1 is LGHNA and CDR2 YNFKEQ. In nucleotides, the CDR3 is TGTGCCAGCAGCCAAGAGGGGGGGGTCCTCTATAACTATGGCTACACCTTC. This codes for CASSQEGGVLYNYGYTF.

The chain has TRBV4-3 and TRBJ2-7, with 7 bases that match TRBD2. The CDR3 spans 15 residues. CDR1 is LGHNA and CDR2 is YSLEER in the germline V gene. V lost 0 bases to trimming and J lost 3 bases; unmatched junction nucleotides: 5. In DNA form, the CDR3 reads TGCGCCAGCAGCCAAGATCGAGGGACTAACTACGAGCAGTACTTC. This codes for CASSQDRGTNYEQYF.

The gene calls are TRBV4-2 and TRBJ2-7, with 7 bases matching TRBD1. The V gene's germline CDR1 is LGHNA and CDR2 YNFKEQ. The V segment lost 0 bases and the J segment 3 bases; nucleotides outside the gene matches: 8. This CDR3 is built from 16 residues. CDR3 loop: CASSQEPDRTNYEQYF. The CDR3 nucleotides read TGTGCCAGCAGCCAAGAACCGGACAGGACCAACTACGAGCAGTACTTC.

This sequence joins TRBV6-1 and TRBJ2-1, with TRBD2 matching 9 bases. The V and J ends lost 2 bases and 8 bases, in that order; junction bases with no gene match: 4. Germline CDR1 MNHNS, CDR2 SASEGT. The CDR3 sequence is 14 residues long. CDR3 in DNA: TGTGCCAGCAGTGAAAAGACTAGCGGCCATGAGCAGTTCTTC. Translated: CASSEKTSGHEQFF.

The J gene is TRBJ1-2, the V gene TRBV6-1; the D is unclear. Trimming left V 4 bases short and J 7 bases short, with 7 bases between. The CDR3 contains 11 residues. Germline CDR1 is MNHNS and CDR2 is SASEGT. This CDR3 reads CASSAVGGYTF. DNA for the CDR3: TGTGCCAGCAGTGCTGTGGGTGGCTACACCTTC.

In this sample, this clone turned up once. The rearrangement joins TRBV4-1 to TRBJ2-1; 9 nucleotides agree with TRBD2. J lost 7 bases, V lost 4 bases, and 5 bases had no gene match. The CDR3 loop spans 14 amino acids. CDR1 is MGHRA and CDR2 is YSYEKL in the germline V gene. The CDR3 spells CASSPRLAVNEQFF. The CDR3 DNA follows: TGCGCCAGCAGCCCGAGACTAGCGGTTAATGAGCAGTTCTTC.

V and J are TRBV18 and TRBJ2-1; 15 nucleotides match TRBD2. Per the germline V gene, CDR1 is KGHSH and CDR2 is LQKENI. The CDR3 has 19 amino acids. Germline trimming cut 1 base from V and 4 bases from J; bases unmatched to any gene: 8. The CDR3 loop is CASSPRTSGRAPSYNEQFF. For the CDR3, the DNA is TGTGCCAGCTCACCACGGACTAGCGGGAGGGCCCCCTCGTACAATGAGCAGTTCTTC.

The genes are TRBV27 and TRBJ1-4; D uncertain. The CDR3 is made up of 14 amino acids. Trimming left V 2 bases short and J 7 bases short, with 11 bases between. The germline V gene has CDR1 MNHEY and CDR2 SMNVEV (reference sequence). The CDR3 region is CASSLSGPLEKLFF. The DNA for the CDR3 is TGTGCCAGCAGTTTAAGCGGACCCCTTGAAAAACTGTTTTTT.

This clone was detected once. Other DNA sequences of this sample code for an identical CDR3. The chain uses TRBV27 and TRBJ2-7, with a possible D match to TRBD1 (6 bases). The CDR3 spans 12 residues. The germline V gene encodes CDR1 MNHEY and CDR2 SMNVEV (reference sequence). V was shortened by 3 bases and J by 6 bases, with 9 bases between the two germline ends. CDR3 sequence reads: CASSLNRAEQYF. The CDR3 DNA reads as TGTGCCAGCAGTTTGAACAGGGCCGAGCAGTACTTC.